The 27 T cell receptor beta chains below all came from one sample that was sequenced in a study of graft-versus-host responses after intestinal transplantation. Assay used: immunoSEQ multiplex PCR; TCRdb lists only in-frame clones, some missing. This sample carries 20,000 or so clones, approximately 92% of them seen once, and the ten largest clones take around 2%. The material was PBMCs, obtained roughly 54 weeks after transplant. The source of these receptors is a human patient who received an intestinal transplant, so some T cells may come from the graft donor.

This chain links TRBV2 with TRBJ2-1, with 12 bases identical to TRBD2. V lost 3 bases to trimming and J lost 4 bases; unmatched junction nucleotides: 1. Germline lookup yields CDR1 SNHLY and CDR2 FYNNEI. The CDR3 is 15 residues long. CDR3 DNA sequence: TGTGCCAGCAGTGATACTAGCGGGAGGTACAATGAGCAGTTCTTC. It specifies CASSDTSGRYNEQFF. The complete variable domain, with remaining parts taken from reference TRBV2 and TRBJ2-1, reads EPEVTQTPSHQVTQMGQEVILRCVPISNHLYFYWYRQILGQKVEFLVSFYNNEISEKSEIFDDQFSVERPDGSNFTLKIRSTKLEDSAMYFCASSDTSGRYNEQFFGPGTRLTVL.

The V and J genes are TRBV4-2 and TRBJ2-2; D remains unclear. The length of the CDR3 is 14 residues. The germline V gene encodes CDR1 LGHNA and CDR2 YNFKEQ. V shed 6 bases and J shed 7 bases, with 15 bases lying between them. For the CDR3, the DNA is TGTGCCAGCAGAGAGAAGGGCGCCGGCGGGGAGCTGTTTTTT. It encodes CASREKGAGGELFF.

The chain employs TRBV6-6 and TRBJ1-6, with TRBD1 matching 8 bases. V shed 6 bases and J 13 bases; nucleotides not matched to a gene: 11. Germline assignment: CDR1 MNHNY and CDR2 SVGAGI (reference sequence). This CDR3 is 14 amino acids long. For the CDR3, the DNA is TGTGCCAGCAGACAACACGGACAGGGTTCGCCCCTCCACTTT. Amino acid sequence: CASRQHGQGSPLHF.

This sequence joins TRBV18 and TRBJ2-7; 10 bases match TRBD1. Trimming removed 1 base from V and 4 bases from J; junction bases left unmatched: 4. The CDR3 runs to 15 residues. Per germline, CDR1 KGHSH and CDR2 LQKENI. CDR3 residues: CASSPRGTGDYEQYF. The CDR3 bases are TGTGCCAGCTCACCACGCGGGACAGGGGATTACGAGCAGTACTTC.

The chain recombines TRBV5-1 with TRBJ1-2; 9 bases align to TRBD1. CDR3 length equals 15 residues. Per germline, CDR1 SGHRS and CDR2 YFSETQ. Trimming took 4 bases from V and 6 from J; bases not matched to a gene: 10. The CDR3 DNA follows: TGCGCCAGCAGCCCCGCACAGGGGGCGCGCGATGGCTACACCTTC. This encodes CASSPAQGARDGYTF.

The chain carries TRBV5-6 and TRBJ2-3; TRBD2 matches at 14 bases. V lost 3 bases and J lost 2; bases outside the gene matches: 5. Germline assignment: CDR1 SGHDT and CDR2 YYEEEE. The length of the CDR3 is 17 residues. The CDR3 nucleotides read TGTGCCAGCAGCTACCGGACTAGCGGGGGGCCCACAGATACGCAGTATTTT. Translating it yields CASSYRTSGGPTDTQYF.

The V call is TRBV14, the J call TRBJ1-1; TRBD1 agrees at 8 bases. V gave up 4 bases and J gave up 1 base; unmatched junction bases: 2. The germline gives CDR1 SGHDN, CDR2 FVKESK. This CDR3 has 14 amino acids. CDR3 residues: CASSLGQGNTEAFF. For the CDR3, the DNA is TGTGCCAGCAGCCTAGGACAGGGGAACACTGAAGCTTTCTTT.

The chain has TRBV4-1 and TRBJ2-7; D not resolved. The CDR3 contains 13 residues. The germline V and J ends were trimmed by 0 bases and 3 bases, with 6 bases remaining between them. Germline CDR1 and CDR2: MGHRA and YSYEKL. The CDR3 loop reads CASSQDPYYEQYF. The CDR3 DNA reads TGCGCCAGCAGCCAAGACCCTTACTACGAGCAGTACTTC.

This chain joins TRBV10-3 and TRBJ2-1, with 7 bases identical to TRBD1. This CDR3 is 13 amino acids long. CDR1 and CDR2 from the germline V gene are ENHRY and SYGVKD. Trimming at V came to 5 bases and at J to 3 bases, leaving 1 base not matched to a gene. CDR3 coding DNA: TGTGCCATCAGTCCAGGGGGCTACAATGAGCAGTTCTTC. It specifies CAISPGGYNEQFF.

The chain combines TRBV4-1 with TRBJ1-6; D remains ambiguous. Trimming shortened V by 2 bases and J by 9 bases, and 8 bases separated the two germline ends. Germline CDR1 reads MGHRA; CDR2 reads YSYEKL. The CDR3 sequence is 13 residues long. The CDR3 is CASSQTASSPLHF. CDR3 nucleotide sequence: TGCGCCAGCAGCCAAACCGCTAGTTCACCCCTCCACTTT.

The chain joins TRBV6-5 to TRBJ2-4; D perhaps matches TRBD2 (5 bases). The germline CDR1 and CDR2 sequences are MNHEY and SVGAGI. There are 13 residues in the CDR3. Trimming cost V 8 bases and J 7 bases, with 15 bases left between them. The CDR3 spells CASFEGLLNIQYF. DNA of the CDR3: TGTGCCAGCTTTGAGGGTTTACTGAACATTCAGTACTTC.

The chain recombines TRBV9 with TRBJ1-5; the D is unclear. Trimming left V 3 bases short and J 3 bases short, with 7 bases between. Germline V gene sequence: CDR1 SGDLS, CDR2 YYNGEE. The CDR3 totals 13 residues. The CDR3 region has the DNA TGTGCCAGCAGCGCCGCTCCCAATCAGCCCCAGCATTTT. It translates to CASSAAPNQPQHF.

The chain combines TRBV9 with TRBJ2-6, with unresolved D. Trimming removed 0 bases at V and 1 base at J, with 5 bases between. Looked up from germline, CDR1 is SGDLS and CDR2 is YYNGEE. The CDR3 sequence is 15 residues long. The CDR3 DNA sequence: TGTGCCAGCAGCGTAGGGGCATCTGGGGCCAACGTCCTGACTTTC. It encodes CASSVGASGANVLTF.

CDR3 nucleotide sequence: TGTGCCAGCAGCTTGGAAGGGTACGGAAGCTCCTACAATGAGCAGTTCTTC. Residues: CASSLEGYGSSYNEQFF. This rearrangement joins TRBV5-6 to TRBJ2-1; D not certain. The CDR3 has 17 amino acids. Between the trimmed V and J ends, which lost 0 bases and 0 bases, there was a span of 13 bases. Germline loops: CDR1 SGHDT, CDR2 YYEEEE.

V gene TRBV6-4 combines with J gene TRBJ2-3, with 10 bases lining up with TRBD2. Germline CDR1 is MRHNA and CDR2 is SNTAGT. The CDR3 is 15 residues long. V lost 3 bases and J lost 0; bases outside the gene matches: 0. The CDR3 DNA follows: TGTGCCAGCAGTGAAGCGGGGGGGAGCACAGATACGCAGTATTTT. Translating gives CASSEAGGSTDTQYF.

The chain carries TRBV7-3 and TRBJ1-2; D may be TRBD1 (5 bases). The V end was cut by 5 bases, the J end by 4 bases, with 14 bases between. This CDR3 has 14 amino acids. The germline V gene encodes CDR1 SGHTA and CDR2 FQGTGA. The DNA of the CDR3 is TGTGCCAGCAGCCCGTCGGGGACCCCCTATGGCTACACCTTC. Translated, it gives CASSPSGTPYGYTF.

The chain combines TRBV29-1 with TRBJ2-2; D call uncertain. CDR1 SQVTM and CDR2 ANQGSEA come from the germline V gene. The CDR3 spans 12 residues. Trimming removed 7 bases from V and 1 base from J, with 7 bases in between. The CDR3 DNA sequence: TGCAGCGCTGACCAGAACACCGGGGAGCTGTTTTTT. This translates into CSADQNTGELFF.

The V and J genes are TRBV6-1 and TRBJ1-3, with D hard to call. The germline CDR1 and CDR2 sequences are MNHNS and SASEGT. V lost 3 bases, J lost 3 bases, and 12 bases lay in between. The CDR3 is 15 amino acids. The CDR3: CASSDTLGGGNTIYF. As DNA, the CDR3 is TGTGCCAGCAGTGACACACTCGGAGGTGGAAACACCATATATTTT.

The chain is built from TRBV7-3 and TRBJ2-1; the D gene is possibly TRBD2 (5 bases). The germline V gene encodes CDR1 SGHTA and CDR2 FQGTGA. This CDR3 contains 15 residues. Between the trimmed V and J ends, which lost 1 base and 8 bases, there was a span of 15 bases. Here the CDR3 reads CASSLRRKGYDEQFF. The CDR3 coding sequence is TGTGCCAGCAGCTTAAGGAGGAAAGGGTACGATGAGCAGTTCTTC.

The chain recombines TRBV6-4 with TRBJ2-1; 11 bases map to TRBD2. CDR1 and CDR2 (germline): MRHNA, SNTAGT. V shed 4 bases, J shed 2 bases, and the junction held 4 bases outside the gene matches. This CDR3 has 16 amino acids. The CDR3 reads CASSVGTSGPYNEQFF. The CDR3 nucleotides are TGTGCCAGCAGTGTCGGGACTAGCGGCCCCTACAATGAGCAGTTCTTC.

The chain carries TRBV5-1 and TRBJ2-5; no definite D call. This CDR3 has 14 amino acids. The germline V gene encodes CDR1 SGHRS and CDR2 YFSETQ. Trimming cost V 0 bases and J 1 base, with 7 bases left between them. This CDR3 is CASSLVPFQETQYF. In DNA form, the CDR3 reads TGCGCCAGCAGCTTGGTGCCCTTCCAAGAGACCCAGTACTTC. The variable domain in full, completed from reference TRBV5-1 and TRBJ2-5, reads KAGVTQTPRYLIKTRGQQVTLSCSPISGHRSVSWYQQTPGQGLQFLFEYFSETQRNKGNFPGRFSGRQFSNSRSEMNVSTLELGDSALYLCASSLVPFQETQYFGPGTRLLVL.

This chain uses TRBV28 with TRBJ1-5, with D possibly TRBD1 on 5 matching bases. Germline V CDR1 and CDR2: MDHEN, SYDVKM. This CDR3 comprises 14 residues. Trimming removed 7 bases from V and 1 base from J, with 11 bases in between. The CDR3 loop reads CASNLEGSNQPQHF. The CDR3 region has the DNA TGTGCCAGCAACCTCGAGGGGAGCAATCAGCCCCAGCATTTT.

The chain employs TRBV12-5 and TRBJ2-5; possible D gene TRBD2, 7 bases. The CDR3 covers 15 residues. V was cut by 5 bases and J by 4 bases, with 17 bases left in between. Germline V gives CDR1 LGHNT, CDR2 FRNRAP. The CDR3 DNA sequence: TGTGCTAGTGGTCCCCCCTGGGGGGGCGGAGAGACCCAGTACTTC. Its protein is CASGPPWGGGETQYF.

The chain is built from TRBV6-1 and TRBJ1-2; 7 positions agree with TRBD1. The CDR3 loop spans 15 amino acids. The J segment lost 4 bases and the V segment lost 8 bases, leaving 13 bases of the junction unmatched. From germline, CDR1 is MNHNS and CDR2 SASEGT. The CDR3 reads CASGQGDTFTYGYTF. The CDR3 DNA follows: TGTGCCAGCGGGCAGGGGGATACCTTCACCTATGGCTACACCTTC.

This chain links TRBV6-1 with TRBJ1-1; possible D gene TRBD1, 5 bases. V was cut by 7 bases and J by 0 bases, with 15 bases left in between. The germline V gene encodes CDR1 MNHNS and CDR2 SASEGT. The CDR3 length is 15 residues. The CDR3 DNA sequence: TGTGCCAGCACGGTAAACGGACACCTGAACACTGAAGCTTTCTTT. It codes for CASTVNGHLNTEAFF.

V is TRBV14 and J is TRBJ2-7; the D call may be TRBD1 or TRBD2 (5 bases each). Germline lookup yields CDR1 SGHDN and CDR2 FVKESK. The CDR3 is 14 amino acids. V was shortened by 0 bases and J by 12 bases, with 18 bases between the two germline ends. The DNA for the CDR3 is TGTGCCAGCAGCCAAGACGAGAATTGGGGGATTTCGTACTTC. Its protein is CASSQDENWGISYF. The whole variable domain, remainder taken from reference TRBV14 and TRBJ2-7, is EAGVTQFPSHSVIEKGQTVTLRCDPISGHDNLYWYRRVMGKEIKFLLHFVKESKQDESGMPNNRFLAERTGGTYSTLKVQPAELEDSGVYFCASSQDENWGISYFGPGTRLTVT.

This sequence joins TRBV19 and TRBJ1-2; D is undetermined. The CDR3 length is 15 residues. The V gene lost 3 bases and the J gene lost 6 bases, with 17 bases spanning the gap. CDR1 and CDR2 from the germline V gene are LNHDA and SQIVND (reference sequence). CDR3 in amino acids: CASSMNKARGHGYTF. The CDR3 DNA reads TGTGCCAGTAGTATGAATAAGGCTCGAGGGCATGGCTACACCTTC. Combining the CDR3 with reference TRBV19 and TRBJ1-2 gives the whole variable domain DGGITQSPKYLFRKEGQNVTLSCEQNLNHDAMYWYRQDPGQGLRLIYYSQIVNDFQKGDIAEGYSVSREKKESFPLTVTSAQKNPTAFYLCASSMNKARGHGYTFGSGTRLTVV.